These T cell receptor beta chains were read from a single sample in a study of neurological immune-mediated disorders. A single record per CDR3 protein comes from TCRdb applying MiXCR to the 5' RACE reads. This sample has some 48,000 distinct CDR3 sequences, with approximately 5.8% found just once. Sequenced sample: CD4+ T cells from blood. The receptors were gathered from a woman aged 18-29 years with multiple sclerosis. Both conserved end residues are part of each CDR3. The D gene is left open where the match is weak. Clone size, where shown, is once, few, many, or a class for clones that have expanded.

v_call,clone_size,j_call,d_call,cdr3_nt,cdr3_aa
TRBV30,few,TRBJ1-1,TRBD1,TGTGCCTGGACAGGGGGCCTCATGAACACTGAAGCTTTCTTT,CAWTGGLMNTEAFF
TRBV25-1,many,TRBJ1-4,.,TGTGCCAGCAGTGAAAATGAAAAACTGTTTTTT,CASSENEKLFF
TRBV5-1,many,TRBJ2-1,.,TGCGCCAGCAGCTTCCAGGGGTACAATGAGCAGTTCTTC,CASSFQGYNEQFF
TRBV10-1,many,TRBJ2-1,TRBD2,TGCGCCAGCAGTCGGACTAGCGGGAGGGGCAATGAGCAGTTCTTC,CASSRTSGRGNEQFF
TRBV20-1,many,TRBJ1-5,.,TGCAGTGCCCAAGGACAGCTGATGACTCAGCCCCAGCATTTT,CSAQGQLMTQPQHF
TRBV3-1,.,TRBJ2-3,TRBD2,TGTGCCAGCAGCCAAGTAGCGGGAGTTAGGCCAGATACGCAGTATTTT,CASSQVAGVRPDTQYF
TRBV20-1,few,TRBJ2-3,TRBD2,TGCAGTGCTAGAGACTCCGGGACTAGCGGGCGACTCACAGATACGCAGTATTTT,CSARDSGTSGRLTDTQYF
TRBV20-1,many,TRBJ2-3,.,TGCAGTGCTAGAATTCCAAGCACAGATACGCAGTATTTT,CSARIPSTDTQYF
TRBV9,many,TRBJ2-3,.,TGTGCCAGCAGCGAGGGACTGGCTCGCACAGATACGCAGTATTTT,CASSEGLARTDTQYF
TRBV6-5,many,TRBJ2-6,.,TGTGCCACTTACGAAACAGGGATATCTGGTGCCAACGTCCTGACTTTC,CATYETGISGANVLTF
TRBV29-1,many,TRBJ1-1,TRBD1,TGCAGCGTTGAAGATCAGGGGGGCGCCACTGAAGCTTTCTTT,CSVEDQGGATEAFF
TRBV4-1,many,TRBJ1-2,.,TGCGCCAGCAGCCAACCGACAGGACCGATCTCCTATGGCTACACCTTC,CASSQPTGPISYGYTF
TRBV10-3,many,TRBJ2-5,TRBD2,TGTGCCATCAGACCCAGCGGGGGGGCTGAGACCCAGTACTTC,CAIRPSGGAETQYF
TRBV11-2,many,TRBJ2-1,TRBD2,TGTGCCAGCAGCGATCTAGCGGGTTTCAATGAGCAGTTCTTC,CASSDLAGFNEQFF
TRBV20-1,many,TRBJ1-1,TRBD1,TGCAGTGCAAGGGGACAGGGGGACACTGAAGCTTTCTTT,CSARGQGDTEAFF
TRBV6-5,many,TRBJ2-7,.,TGTGCCAGCAGAGGGAATTCCAGAAACGAGCAGTACTTC,CASRGNSRNEQYF
TRBV9,few,TRBJ2-1,.,TGTGCCAGCAGCGTAGGGGGGCCGAACAATGAGCAGTTCTTC,CASSVGGPNNEQFF
TRBV15,many,TRBJ1-5,.,TGTGCCACCGGCAGGGGCGCTCAGCCCCAGCATTTT,CATGRGAQPQHF
TRBV7-8,.,TRBJ2-4,.,TGTGCCAGCAGCTTACTGGGGGGCGGCCACTACTTC,CASSLLGGGHYF
TRBV6-2/TRBV6-3,many,TRBJ2-4,TRBD1,TGTGCCAGCACCGCGACAGGGGCTAGTCACATTCAGTACTTC,CASTATGASHIQYF
TRBV10-3,medium-sized,TRBJ1-1,TRBD1,TGTGCCTCGAGGGACAGGGGCGGGACTGAAGCTTTCTTT,CASRDRGGTEAFF
TRBV7-9,many,TRBJ1-3,.,TGTGCCAGCAGCTTAGACGCGGCAGGGTCTGGAAACACCATATATTTT,CASSLDAAGSGNTIYF
TRBV20-1,many,TRBJ2-1,.,TGCAGTGCTAGGGGGGTCGTCGACAATGAGCAGTTCTTC,CSARGVVDNEQFF
TRBV30,few,TRBJ2-7,.,TGTGCCTGGAGGAATACAGGGAGCTCCTACGAGCAGTACTTC,CAWRNTGSSYEQYF
TRBV4-2,many,TRBJ1-5,.,TGTGCCAGCAGCCAAGCGGCGGGGAGCAATCAGCCCCAGCATTTT,CASSQAAGSNQPQHF
TRBV5-1,many,TRBJ2-3,.,TGCGCCAGCAGCTTGGATCAGGGTACGCAGTATTTT,CASSLDQGTQYF
TRBV6-5,many,TRBJ2-2,.,TGTGCCAGCAGTTATAGGTTGGTTGTCGGAAACACCGGGGAGCTGTTTTTT,CASSYRLVVGNTGELFF
TRBV2,many,TRBJ2-7,.,TGTGCCAGCAGTGAACGGTCAGACTCCTACGAGCAGTACTTC,CASSERSDSYEQYF
TRBV27,many,TRBJ1-5,TRBD1,TGTGCCAGCAGTTTATTGGGGACAGGGGGGAATCAGCCCCAGCATTTT,CASSLLGTGGNQPQHF